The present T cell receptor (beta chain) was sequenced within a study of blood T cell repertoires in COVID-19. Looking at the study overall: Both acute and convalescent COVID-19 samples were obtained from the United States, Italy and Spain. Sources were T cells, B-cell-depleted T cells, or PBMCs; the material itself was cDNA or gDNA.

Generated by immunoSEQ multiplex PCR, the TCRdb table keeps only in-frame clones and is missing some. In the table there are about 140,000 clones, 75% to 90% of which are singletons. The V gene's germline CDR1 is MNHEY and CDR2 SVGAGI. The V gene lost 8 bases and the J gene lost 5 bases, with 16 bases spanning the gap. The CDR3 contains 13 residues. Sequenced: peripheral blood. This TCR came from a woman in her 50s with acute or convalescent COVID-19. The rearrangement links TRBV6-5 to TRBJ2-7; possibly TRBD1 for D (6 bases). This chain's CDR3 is CASGYTGIHEQYF. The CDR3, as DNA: TGTGCCAGCGGCTATACAGGGATCCACGAGCAGTACTTC.